This entry lists 19 T cell receptor beta chains sequenced from one sample in a study of blood T cell repertoires in COVID-19. The data were produced by immunoSEQ multiplex PCR, yet TCRdb's version contains in-frame clones alone and is incomplete. Of roughly 300,000 clones listed, 85% are singletons. The specimen was peripheral blood. These receptors were collected from a human donor in a cohort sampled during active COVID-19.

The V call is TRBV4-3, the J call TRBJ1-5; 9 bases agree with TRBD1. The CDR3 runs to 15 residues. Trimming removed 4 bases from V and 4 bases from J; junction bases left unmatched: 5. Germline CDR1 is LGHNA and CDR2 is YSLEER. The CDR3 loop is CASSPGTGTNQPQHF. In DNA, the CDR3 is TGCGCCAGCAGCCCGGGGACAGGGACGAATCAGCCCCAGCATTTT.

This sequence joins TRBV24-1 and TRBJ2-1, with 7 nucleotides matching TRBD2. The V gene end was trimmed by 5 bases and the J gene end by 4 bases; junction bases not matched to a gene: 4. The germline V gene encodes CDR1 KGHDR and CDR2 SFDVKD. CDR3 size: 14 residues. CDR3 region: CATSGAGLYNEQFF. Here the CDR3 DNA reads TGTGCCACCAGTGGAGCGGGGCTGTACAATGAGCAGTTCTTC.

This rearrangement joins TRBV5-1 to TRBJ2-4; D is uncertain. V was shortened by 0 bases and J by 8 bases, with 6 bases between the two germline ends. The CDR3 loop spans 12 amino acids. Germline V gene data show CDR1 as SGHRS and CDR2 as YFSETQ. CDR3 DNA sequence: TGCGCCAGCAGCTTGGGGTGGCACATTCAGTACTTC. It encodes CASSLGWHIQYF.

V and J are TRBV20-1 and TRBJ1-1; D possibly corresponds to TRBD1 (5 bases). This CDR3 comprises 9 residues. V was clipped by 7 bases and J by 10 bases, with 10 bases between them. In germline, CDR1 is DFQATT, CDR2 SNEGSKA (reference sequence). Written as DNA, the CDR3 is TGCAGTGGCCTGCAGGGAGCTTTCTTT. Residues: CSGLQGAFF.

The rearrangement joins TRBV5-1 to TRBJ2-3, with unresolved D. Germline V gives CDR1 SGHRS, CDR2 YFSETQ. The CDR3 length is 15 residues. V was clipped by 0 bases and J by 6 bases, with 14 bases between them. The CDR3 loop is CASSLARPGGDTQYF. CDR3 sequence (DNA): TGCGCCAGCAGCTTGGCGAGGCCCGGTGGGGATACGCAGTATTTT.

The chain has TRBV11-1 and TRBJ2-1; D is ambiguous. CDR3 length: 15 amino acids. The germline V and J ends were trimmed by 5 bases and 4 bases, with 15 bases remaining between them. Germline CDR1 reads SGHAT; CDR2 reads FQDESV (reference sequence). CDR3: CASSPPPWAYNEQFF. CDR3 coding DNA: TGTGCCAGCAGCCCTCCCCCTTGGGCATACAATGAGCAGTTCTTC.

V is TRBV5-8 and J is TRBJ2-7; 7 bases are a match to TRBD2. With 4 bases clipped from V and 4 bases from J, the junction kept 11 bases outside the gene matches. This CDR3 comprises 15 residues. From germline, CDR1 is SGHTS and CDR2 YDEGEE. The CDR3 DNA follows: TGTGCCAGCAGCGTAGACTATGTCGGGAGGTACGAGCAGTACTTC. It codes for CASSVDYVGRYEQYF. Drawing the rest from reference TRBV5-8 and TRBJ2-7, the complete variable domain is EAGVTQSPTHLIKTRGQQATLRCSPISGHTSVYWYQQALGLGLQFLLWYDEGEERNRGNFPPRFSGRQFPNYSSELNVNALELEDSALYLCASSVDYVGRYEQYFGPGTRLTVT.

The rearrangement uses TRBV6-5 and TRBJ1-5; D is perhaps TRBD1 (6 bases). Germline loops: CDR1 MNHEY, CDR2 SVGAGI. The germline V and J ends were trimmed by 7 bases and 1 base, with 14 bases remaining between them. The CDR3 runs to 15 residues. Here the CDR3 reads CASTQGAGSNQPQHF. CDR3 nucleotide sequence: TGTGCCAGCACACAGGGAGCTGGGAGCAATCAGCCCCAGCATTTT.

V gene TRBV6-5 combines with J gene TRBJ2-5; D possibly corresponds to TRBD2 (5 bases). There are 13 residues in the CDR3. Between the trimmed V and J ends, which lost 7 bases and 5 bases, there was a span of 14 bases. Germline V gene data show CDR1 as MNHEY and CDR2 as SVGAGI. The CDR3 DNA sequence: TGTGCCAGCAATGTGCGAGGGCGGGAGACCCAGTACTTC. It encodes CASNVRGRETQYF.

This clone was counted a few times. The rearrangement uses TRBV5-4 and TRBJ2-4, with unresolved D. Trimming cost V 2 bases and J 1 base, with 7 bases left between them. This CDR3 contains 14 residues. Per the germline V gene, CDR1 is SGHNT and CDR2 is YYREEE (reference sequence). CDR3 region: CASSLAGAKNIQYF. The CDR3, as DNA: TGTGCCAGCAGCTTAGCAGGCGCCAAAAACATTCAGTACTTC.

This clone showed up just once. The chain joins TRBV2 to TRBJ2-7, with 9 nucleotides matching TRBD2. With 9 bases clipped from V and 3 bases from J, the junction kept 12 bases outside the gene matches. The CDR3 runs 15 residues. The V gene's germline CDR1 is SNHLY and CDR2 FYNNEI. The CDR3 nucleotides are TGTGCCAGTATACAGGACCCTAGCGGGGTCTACGAGCAGTACTTC. The encoded protein is CASIQDPSGVYEQYF.

This clone appeared once. The V call is TRBV27, the J call TRBJ1-2; TRBD1 matches at 8 bases. The CDR3 extends over 15 amino acids. CDR1 and CDR2 (germline): MNHEY, SMNVEV (reference sequence). The trim removed 6 bases at V and 5 bases at J, leaving 11 bases unmatched. CDR3: CASSPTTTGEYGYTF. The CDR3 nucleotides are TGTGCCAGCAGCCCTACCACGACAGGGGAGTATGGCTACACCTTC.

The chain recombines TRBV9 with TRBJ2-7; possibly TRBD2 for D (6 bases). V was pared by 0 bases and J by 3 bases, with 10 bases between. This CDR3 has 14 residues. Germline assignment: CDR1 SGDLS and CDR2 YYNGEE. The CDR3 reads CASSVGLGGYEQYF. CDR3 nucleotide sequence: TGTGCCAGCAGCGTAGGACTAGGTGGCTACGAGCAGTACTTC.

This clone was observed a few times. The chain is built from TRBV6-5 and TRBJ1-1; 7 positions agree with TRBD1. The CDR3 length is 13 residues. Trimming took 11 bases from V and 2 from J; bases not matched to a gene: 8. CDR1 is MNHEY, CDR2 SVGAGI, per germline. The CDR3 DNA sequence: TGTGCCGCCGAGACAGGGAGCAACACTGAAGCTTTCTTT. Translating gives CAAETGSNTEAFF.

The V and J genes are TRBV2 and TRBJ2-7; possible D gene TRBD2, 5 bases. CDR1 and CDR2 from the germline V gene are SNHLY and FYNNEI. The V end lost 0 bases, the J end lost 5 bases, and 17 bases lay between the germline ends. This CDR3 contains 16 residues. CDR3 protein: CASSEALGGQRNEQYF. In DNA form, the CDR3 reads TGTGCCAGCAGTGAAGCGCTGGGCGGGCAGAGGAACGAGCAGTACTTC.

The chain combines TRBV18 with TRBJ1-2; tentative D call: TRBD1 (5 bases). Germline V gene data show CDR1 as KGHSH and CDR2 as LQKENI. The CDR3 spans 12 residues. Trimming removed 2 bases from V and 4 bases from J, with 5 bases in between. This chain's CDR3 is CASSPGAYGYTF. The CDR3 DNA reads as TGTGCCAGCTCACCAGGGGCCTATGGCTACACCTTC.

The chain combines TRBV30 with TRBJ1-2; D might be TRBD1 (5 bases). The length of the CDR3 is 13 residues. The germline CDR1 and CDR2 sequences are GTSNPN and SVGIG (reference sequence). V was clipped by 2 bases and J by 5 bases, with 12 bases between them. CDR3: CAWSPDSAYGYTF. CDR3 sequence (DNA): TGTGCCTGGAGTCCCGACAGTGCTTATGGCTACACCTTC.

This chain links TRBV7-2 with TRBJ2-1; D perhaps matches TRBD1 (5 bases). CDR1 is SGHTA, CDR2 FQGNSA, per germline. This CDR3 has 15 amino acids. Trimming took off 5 bases at V and 10 bases at J, with 21 bases between the two ends. CDR3 residues: CASSAQGSHAWEQFF. The CDR3 nucleotides are TGTGCCAGCAGCGCGCAGGGATCCCATGCTTGGGAGCAGTTCTTC.

The V gene is TRBV6-1, the J gene TRBJ1-4, with D unclear. The CDR3 extends over 14 amino acids. Between the trimmed V and J ends, which lost 8 bases and 5 bases, there was a span of 15 bases. The V gene's germline CDR1 is MNHNS and CDR2 SASEGT. DNA of the CDR3: TGTGCCAGCGAGGGTTCCCCAAACAATGAAAAACTGTTTTTT. Translation gives CASEGSPNNEKLFF.